This TCR beta chain was sequenced for a study of blood T cell repertoires in COVID-19. Generated by immunoSEQ multiplex PCR, the TCRdb table keeps only in-frame clones and is missing some. The sample carries about 140,000 clones, 85% to 90% recorded once. The CDR3 runs 13 residues. CDR1 is SGHNT, CDR2 YENEEA, per germline. V lost 1 base to trimming and J lost 7 bases; unmatched junction nucleotides: 4. The chain has TRBV11-3 and TRBJ2-7; 7 positions agree with TRBD2. Sequencing input: peripheral blood. The clonotype was recovered from an older woman with acute or convalescent COVID-19. CDR3 amino acids: CASSLGTSWEQYF. In nucleotides, the CDR3 is TGTGCCAGCAGCTTAGGGACTAGTTGGGAGCAGTACTTC.